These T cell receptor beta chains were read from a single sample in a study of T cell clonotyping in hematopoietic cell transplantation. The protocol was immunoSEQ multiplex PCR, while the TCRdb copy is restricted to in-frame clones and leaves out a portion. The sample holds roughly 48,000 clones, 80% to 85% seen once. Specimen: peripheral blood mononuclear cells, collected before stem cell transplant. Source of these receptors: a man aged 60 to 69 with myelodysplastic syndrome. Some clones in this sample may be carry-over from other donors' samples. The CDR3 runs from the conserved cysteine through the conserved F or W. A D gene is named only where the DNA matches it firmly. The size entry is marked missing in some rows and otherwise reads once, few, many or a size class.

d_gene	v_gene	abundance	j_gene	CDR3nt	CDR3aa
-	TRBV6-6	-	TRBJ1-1	TGTGCCAGCAGAGGGACGGTGAACACTGAAGCTTTCTTT	CASRGTVNTEAFF
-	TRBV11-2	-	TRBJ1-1	TGTGCCAGCAGCTTCTCGCCTATGAACACTGAAGCTTTCTTT	CASSFSPMNTEAFF
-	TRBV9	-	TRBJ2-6	TGTGCCAGCAGCGTAGCTGGGGCCAACGTCCTGACTTTC	CASSVAGANVLTF
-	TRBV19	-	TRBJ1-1	TGTGCCAGTAGTATCGGTGACGTACCTGAAGCTTTCTTT	CASSIGDVPEAFF
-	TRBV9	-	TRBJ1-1	TGTGCCAGCAGCGTAAGCACAGAAACTGAAGCTTTCTTT	CASSVSTETEAFF
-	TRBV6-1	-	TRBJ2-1	TGTGCCAGCTCGGGTCTCTCCTACAATGAGCAGTTCTTC	CASSGLSYNEQFF
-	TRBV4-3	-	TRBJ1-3	TGCGCCAGCAGCCAAGGTTCAGGCCCCTCTGGAAACACCATATATTTT	CASSQGSGPSGNTIYF
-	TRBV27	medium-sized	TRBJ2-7	TGTGCCAGCAGTTTATCAGCAGGGTCGGGCGAGCAGTACTTC	CASSLSAGSGEQYF
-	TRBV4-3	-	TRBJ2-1	TGCGCCAGCAGCCAAGAAGGACTTGACTACAATGAGCAGTTCTTC	CASSQEGLDYNEQFF
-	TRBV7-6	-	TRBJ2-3	TGTGCCAGCAGCTACCGGGACTCAGGCACAGATACGCAGTATTTT	CASSYRDSGTDTQYF
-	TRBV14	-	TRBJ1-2	TGTGCCAGCAGCCCCGCCGGCTACGGCTACACCTTC	CASSPAGYGYTF
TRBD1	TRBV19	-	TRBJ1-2	TGTGCCAGTAGTTTTACCGGGACAGGGAGGAGGAGTTCGTCTGGCTACACCTTC	CASSFTGTGRRSSSGYTF
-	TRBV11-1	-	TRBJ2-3	TGTGCCAGCAGCTCCATACTGGCAGATACGCAGTATTTT	CASSSILADTQYF
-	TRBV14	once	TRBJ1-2	TGTGCCAGCAGCCAAGAGGGCCGGGGGAGAAGACATGGCTACACCTTC	CASSQEGRGRRHGYTF
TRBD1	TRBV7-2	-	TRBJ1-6	TGTGCCAGCAGCTTAGCCACCCGGACAGGAAGCTCCTATAATTCACCCCTCCACTTT	CASSLATRTGSSYNSPLHF
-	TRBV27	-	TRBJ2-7	TGTGCCAGCAGTTTCCGGGGCAGCTACGAGCAGTACTTC	CASSFRGSYEQYF
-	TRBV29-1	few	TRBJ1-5	TGCAGCGTTGCCCAGGGGACGGGACAGCCCCAGCATTTT	CSVAQGTGQPQHF
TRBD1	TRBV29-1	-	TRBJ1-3	TGCAGCGTTGTGGGACAGAACTCTGGAAACACCATATATTTT	CSVVGQNSGNTIYF
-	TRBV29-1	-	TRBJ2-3	TGCAGCGTTGCGGGCCCAGGAGATACGCAGTATTTT	CSVAGPGDTQYF
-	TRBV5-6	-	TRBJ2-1	TGTGCCAGCAGCGCGCGGGTAAAGTGGGATGAGCAGTTCTTC	CASSARVKWDEQFF
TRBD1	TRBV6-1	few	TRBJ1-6	TGTGCCAGCAGTGAAGCTTTTTGGGACAGGGGGCCCTCACCCCTCCACTTT	CASSEAFWDRGPSPLHF
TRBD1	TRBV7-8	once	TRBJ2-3	TGTGCCAGCAGCTCTCCGGGACAGAGCACAGATACGCAGTATTTT	CASSSPGQSTDTQYF
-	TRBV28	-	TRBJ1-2	TGTGCCAGCTTCATTAGAGCTAACTATGGCTACACCTTC	CASFIRANYGYTF
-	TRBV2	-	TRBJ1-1	TGTGCCAGCAGTGAAACGGGGGGCACTGAAGCTTTCTTT	CASSETGGTEAFF
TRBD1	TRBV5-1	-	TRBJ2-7	TGCGCCAGCAGCTTATCAGGGGGAATGTACGAGCAGTACTTC	CASSLSGGMYEQYF
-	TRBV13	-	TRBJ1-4	TGTGCCAGCAGCTGGAACACGGATGAAAAACTGTTTTTT	CASSWNTDEKLFF
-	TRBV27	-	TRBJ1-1	TGTGCCAGCAGTTCAACCCGTGGACATTCTGAAGCTTTCTTT	CASSSTRGHSEAFF
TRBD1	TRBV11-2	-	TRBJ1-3	TGTGCCAGCAGCTTAGCGGGACAGGGTTTGTCTGGAAACACCATATATTTT	CASSLAGQGLSGNTIYF
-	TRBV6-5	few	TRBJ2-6	TGTGCCAGCTGGCGTGGGAGCTCTGGGGCCAACGTCCTGACTTTC	CASWRGSSGANVLTF
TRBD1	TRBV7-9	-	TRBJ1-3	TGTGCCAGCAGCCTCCGGGACAGGGGGGATGGAAACACCATATATTTT	CASSLRDRGDGNTIYF
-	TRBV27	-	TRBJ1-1	TGTGCCAGCAGTTTACGAGACACTGAAGCTTTCTTT	CASSLRDTEAFF
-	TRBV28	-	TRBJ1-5	TGTGCCAGCAGTTTATTGCAGGCAGGGCCCGGTCAGCCCCAGCATTTT	CASSLLQAGPGQPQHF
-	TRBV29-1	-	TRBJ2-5	TGCAGCGCCCCACATTCCCACCAAGAGACCCAGTACTTC	CSAPHSHQETQYF
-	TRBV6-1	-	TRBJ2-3	TGTGCCAGCAGTGAAGATCGACCTAGCACAGATACGCAGTATTTT	CASSEDRPSTDTQYF
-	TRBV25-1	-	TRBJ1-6	TGTGCCAGCAGTGAAGACGGGGATTCACCCCTCCACTTT	CASSEDGDSPLHF
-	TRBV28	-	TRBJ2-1	TGTGCCAGCAGTTCTCTTAGGGCCCAATACAATGAGCAGTTCTTC	CASSSLRAQYNEQFF
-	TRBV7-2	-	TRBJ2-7	TGTGCCAGCAGCCCGATGGGGGGCAGGAGTTACGAGCAGTACTTC	CASSPMGGRSYEQYF
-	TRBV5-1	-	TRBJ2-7	TGCGCCAGCAGCCTGGGGGTTGGTGCGGGGTCCTACGAGCAGTACTTC	CASSLGVGAGSYEQYF
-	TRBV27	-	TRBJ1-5	TGTGCCAGCAGTTTGAACCGCCAACAGCCCCAGCATTTT	CASSLNRQQPQHF